Listed below are T cell receptor beta chains from one sample, sequenced in a study of post-analysis software for immune sequencing data. In TCRdb, the PCR reads were re-called with MiXCR into one record per CDR3 protein. The sample consists of about 770,000 distinct CDR3 sequences, 40% to 55% of them appearing once. Sequenced input: blood. The receptors shown here come from a girl aged 5-17 years with multiple sclerosis. The CDR3 runs from the conserved cysteine through the conserved F or W. Size is omitted from some rows. Given values are once, few, many or a class for expanded clones.

J gene,V gene,clone size,CDR3 protein
TRBJ1-4,TRBV25-1,once,CASSEPGGPTNEKLFF
TRBJ2-1,TRBV28,NA,CASSLRTSGPKGYNEQFF
TRBJ2-3,TRBV20-1,few,CSARGTGEADTQYF
TRBJ2-1,TRBV29-1,NA,CSVESLYPNEQFF
TRBJ2-3,TRBV7-9,NA,CASSLVSGQIPQYF
TRBJ2-7,TRBV7-9,few,CASSHILAGTYEQYF
TRBJ1-2,TRBV12-3/TRBV12-4,few,CASSLVNDYGYTF
TRBJ1-1,TRBV29-1,NA,CSVETPGLNTEAFF
TRBJ2-3,TRBV12-3/TRBV12-4,few,CASGAGRSINTQYF
TRBJ2-7,TRBV25-1,NA,CASSEFFTSETYEQYF
TRBJ2-3,TRBV11-2,NA,CASTRGGLHTDTQYF
TRBJ1-2,TRBV19,NA,CASRTGRGYTF
TRBJ2-5,TRBV7-2,NA,CASSRDRFQETQYF
TRBJ2-1,TRBV6-2/TRBV6-3,few,CASSSYPKLAANNEQFF
TRBJ2-1,TRBV21-1,NA,CASSKGTSGRALYEQFF
TRBJ2-5,TRBV28,few,CASSSIVGTSGLEEQYF
TRBJ2-3,TRBV12-3/TRBV12-4,few,CASSPGQMRTDTQYF
TRBJ2-3,TRBV20-1,NA,CSAAGTGSTDTQYF
TRBJ2-1,TRBV20-1,NA,CSASSTSGGEQFF
TRBJ2-2,TRBV12-3/TRBV12-4,NA,CASSQLVGQGLGGELFF
TRBJ1-5,TRBV7-2,NA,CASSLGGARGQPQHF
TRBJ2-4,TRBV5-6,few,CASSSLGGVANIQYF
TRBJ1-1,TRBV6-6,many,CASRGTEAFF
TRBJ2-2,TRBV13,NA,CASSSLTSGRVDGELFF
TRBJ1-2,TRBV6-6,NA,CASSYYTGVYGYTF
TRBJ1-1,TRBV9,NA,CASSVVVSGALNTEAFF
TRBJ2-1,TRBV5-1,NA,CASSFRGFGEQFF
TRBJ1-4,TRBV30,few,CAWSVPRGGTNEKLFF
TRBJ2-1,TRBV13,NA,CASSFRTTSSPYNEQFF
TRBJ2-1,TRBV5-6,NA,CASSLEAPGEQFF
TRBJ2-5,TRBV29-1,few,CSVESETQYF
TRBJ2-7,TRBV6-6,NA,CASSYYPYEQYF
TRBJ1-2,TRBV10-3,few,CAISDVPFEGYTF
TRBJ2-1,TRBV12-3/TRBV12-4,few,CASSFRTSAGVSYNEQFF
TRBJ2-5,TRBV6-6,NA,CASTLGRAGSRETQYF
TRBJ2-7,TRBV20-1,NA,CSAKLPPGTSGSLGSYEQYF
TRBJ2-5,TRBV4-2,NA,CASSPSSREVETQYF
TRBJ2-2,TRBV4-2,NA,CASSQEVGGMGGELFF
TRBJ1-4,TRBV6-6,NA,CASSSPLWEVNEKLFF
TRBJ2-7,TRBV6-6,few,CASSYSTGGFDEQYF
TRBJ2-3,TRBV27,NA,CASSPNRGGRVGTDTQYF
TRBJ1-2,TRBV2,few,CASSPRAGYTF
TRBJ1-5,TRBV6-1,NA,CASSDRDRGHQPQHF
TRBJ1-4,TRBV12-3/TRBV12-4,NA,CASSSGTEAEKLFF